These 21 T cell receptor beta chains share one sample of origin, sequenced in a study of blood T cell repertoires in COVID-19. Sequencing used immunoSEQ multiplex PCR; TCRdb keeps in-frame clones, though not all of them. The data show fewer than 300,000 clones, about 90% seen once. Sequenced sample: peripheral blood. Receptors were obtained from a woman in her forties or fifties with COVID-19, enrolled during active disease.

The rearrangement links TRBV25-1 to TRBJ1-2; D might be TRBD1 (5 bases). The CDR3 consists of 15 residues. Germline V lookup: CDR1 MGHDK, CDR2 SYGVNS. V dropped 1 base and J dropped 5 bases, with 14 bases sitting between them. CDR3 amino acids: CASSELAGEWYGYTF. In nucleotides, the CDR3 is TGTGCCAGCAGTGAATTGGCGGGGGAATGGTATGGCTACACCTTC.

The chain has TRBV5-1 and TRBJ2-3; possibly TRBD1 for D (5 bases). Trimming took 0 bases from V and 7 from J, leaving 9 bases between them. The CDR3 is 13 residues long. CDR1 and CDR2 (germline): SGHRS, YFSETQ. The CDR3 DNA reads TGCGCCAGCAGCTTGGTTCCAGGGTATACGCAGTATTTT. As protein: CASSLVPGYTQYF.

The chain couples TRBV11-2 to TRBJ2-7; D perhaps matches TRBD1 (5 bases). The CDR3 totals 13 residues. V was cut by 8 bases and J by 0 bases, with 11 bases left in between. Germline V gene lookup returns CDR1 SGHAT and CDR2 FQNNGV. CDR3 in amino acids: CASRLDSSYEQYF. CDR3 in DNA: TGTGCCAGCCGCCTAGACAGCTCCTACGAGCAGTACTTC.

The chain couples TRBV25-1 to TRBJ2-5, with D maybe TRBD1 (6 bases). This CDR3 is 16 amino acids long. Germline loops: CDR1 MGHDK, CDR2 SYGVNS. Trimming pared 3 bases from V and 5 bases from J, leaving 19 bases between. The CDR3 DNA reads TGTGCCAGCAGTGATCCCCAACTGGGGGCTGGGGAGACCCAGTACTTC. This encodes CASSDPQLGAGETQYF.

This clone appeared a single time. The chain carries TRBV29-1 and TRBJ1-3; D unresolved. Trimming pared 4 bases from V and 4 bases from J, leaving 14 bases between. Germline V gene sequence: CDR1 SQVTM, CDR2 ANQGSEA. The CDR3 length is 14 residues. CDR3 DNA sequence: TGCAGCGTTGGGGTACAGTCGTTGGGAAACACCATATATTTT. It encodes CSVGVQSLGNTIYF.

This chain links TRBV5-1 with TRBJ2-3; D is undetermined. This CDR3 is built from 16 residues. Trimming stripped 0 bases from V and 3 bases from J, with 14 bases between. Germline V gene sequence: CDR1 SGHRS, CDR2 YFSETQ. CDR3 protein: CASSLVGSSPTDTQYF. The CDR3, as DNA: TGCGCCAGCAGCTTGGTGGGTAGCTCCCCAACAGATACGCAGTATTTT.

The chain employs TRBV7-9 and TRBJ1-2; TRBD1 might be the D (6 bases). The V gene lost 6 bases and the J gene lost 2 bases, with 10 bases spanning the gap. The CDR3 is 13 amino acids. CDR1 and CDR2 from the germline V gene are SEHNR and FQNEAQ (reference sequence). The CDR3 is CASSDRGNYGYTF. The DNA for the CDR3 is TGTGCCAGCAGTGATAGGGGGAACTATGGCTACACCTTC.

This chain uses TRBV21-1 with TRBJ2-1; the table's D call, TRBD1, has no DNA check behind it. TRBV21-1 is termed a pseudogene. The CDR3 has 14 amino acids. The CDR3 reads CASSKGTGGDEQFF. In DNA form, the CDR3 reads TGTGCCAGCAGCAAGGGGACAGGGGGCGATGAGCAGTTCTTC.

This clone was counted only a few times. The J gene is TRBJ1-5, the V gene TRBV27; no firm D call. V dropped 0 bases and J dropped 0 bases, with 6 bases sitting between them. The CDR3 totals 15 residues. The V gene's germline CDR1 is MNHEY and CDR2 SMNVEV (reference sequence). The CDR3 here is CASSLSTDSNQPQHF. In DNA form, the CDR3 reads TGTGCCAGCAGTTTATCAACAGATAGCAATCAGCCCCAGCATTTT.

The CDR3: CASSQQGLSNYGYTF. The CDR3 DNA is TGTGCCAGCAGCCAACAGGGGCTGAGTAATTATGGCTACACCTTC. The chain uses TRBV5-5 and TRBJ1-2, with TRBD1 matching over 7 bases. V was clipped by 4 bases and J by 5 bases; unmatched bases: 11. CDR3 length: 15 amino acids. Looked up from germline, CDR1 is SGHKS and CDR2 is YYEKEE (reference sequence).

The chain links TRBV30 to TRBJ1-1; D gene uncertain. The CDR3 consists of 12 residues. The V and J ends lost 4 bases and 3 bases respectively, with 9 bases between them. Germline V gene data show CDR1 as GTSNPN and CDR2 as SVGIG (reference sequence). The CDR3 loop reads CAWTDQDTEAFF. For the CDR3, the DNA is TGTGCCTGGACGGATCAGGACACTGAAGCTTTCTTT. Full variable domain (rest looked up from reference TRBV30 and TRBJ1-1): SQTIHQWPATLVQPVGSPLSLECTVEGTSNPNLYWYRQAAGRGLQLLFYSVGIGQISSEVPQNLSASRPQDRQFILSSKKLLLSDSGFYLCAWTDQDTEAFFGQGTRLTVV.

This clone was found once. CDR3 amino acids: CASSMEGHISYGQFF. The DNA for the CDR3 is TGTGCCAGCAGTATGGAGGGGCATATTTCATATGGGCAGTTCTTC. The chain is built from TRBV5-4 and TRBJ2-1, with a possible D match to TRBD2 (6 bases). V shed 5 bases and J shed 12 bases, with 24 bases lying between them. This CDR3 contains 15 residues. Germline V gives CDR1 SGHNT, CDR2 YYREEE (reference sequence).

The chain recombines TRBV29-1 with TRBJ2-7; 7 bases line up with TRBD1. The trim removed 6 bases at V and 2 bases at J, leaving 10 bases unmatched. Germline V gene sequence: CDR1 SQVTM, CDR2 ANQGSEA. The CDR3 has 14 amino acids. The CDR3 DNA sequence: TGCAGCGTCTACTTCCGGGACAGTCCCTACGAGCAGTACTTC. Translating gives CSVYFRDSPYEQYF.

CDR3 DNA sequence: TGTGCCACCAGTGATTCGGCGGTTCCAAGCTCCTACAATGAGCAGTTCTTC. It codes for CATSDSAVPSSYNEQFF. The chain joins TRBV24-1 to TRBJ2-1; D is unclear. The V and J ends lost 2 bases and 0 bases respectively, with 13 bases between them. The CDR3 length is 17 residues. Germline V CDR1 and CDR2: KGHDR, SFDVKD.

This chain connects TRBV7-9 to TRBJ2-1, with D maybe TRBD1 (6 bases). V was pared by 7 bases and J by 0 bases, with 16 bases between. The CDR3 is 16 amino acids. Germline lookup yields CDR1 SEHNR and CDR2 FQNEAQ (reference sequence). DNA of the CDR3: TGTGCCAGCACAAAAGGACAGATGAGCTCCTACAATGAGCAGTTCTTC. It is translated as CASTKGQMSSYNEQFF.

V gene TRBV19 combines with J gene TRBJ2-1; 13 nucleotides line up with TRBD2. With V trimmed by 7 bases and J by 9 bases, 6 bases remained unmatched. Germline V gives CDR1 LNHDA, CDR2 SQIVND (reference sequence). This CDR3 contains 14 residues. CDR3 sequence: CASNSGLAGFEQFF. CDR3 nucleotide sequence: TGTGCCAGTAACTCGGGACTAGCGGGGTTTGAGCAGTTCTTC.

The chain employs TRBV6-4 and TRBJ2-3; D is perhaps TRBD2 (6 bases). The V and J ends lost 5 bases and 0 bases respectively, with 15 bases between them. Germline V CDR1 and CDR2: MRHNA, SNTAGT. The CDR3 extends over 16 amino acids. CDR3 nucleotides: TGTGCCAGCAGTATCGGGAGCGGTGCCAGCACAGATACGCAGTATTTT. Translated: CASSIGSGASTDTQYF.

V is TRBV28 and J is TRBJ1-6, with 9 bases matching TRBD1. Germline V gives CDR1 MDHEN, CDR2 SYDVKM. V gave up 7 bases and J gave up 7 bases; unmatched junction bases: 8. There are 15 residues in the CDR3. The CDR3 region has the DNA TGTGCCAGCACTATCACAGGGGGCAAGAATTCACCCCTCCACTTT. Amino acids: CASTITGGKNSPLHF.

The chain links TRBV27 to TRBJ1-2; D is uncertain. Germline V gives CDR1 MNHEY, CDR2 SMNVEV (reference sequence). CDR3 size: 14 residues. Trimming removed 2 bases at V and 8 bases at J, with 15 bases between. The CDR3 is CASSLEGLSPGYTF. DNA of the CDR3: TGTGCCAGCAGTTTAGAGGGCCTGTCACCAGGCTACACCTTC.

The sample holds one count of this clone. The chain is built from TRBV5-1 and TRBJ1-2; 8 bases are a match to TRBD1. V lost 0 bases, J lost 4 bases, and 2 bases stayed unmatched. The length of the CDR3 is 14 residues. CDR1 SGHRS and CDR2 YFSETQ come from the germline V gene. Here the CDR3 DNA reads TGCGCCAGCAGCTTGGGGACAGGGTCCTATGGCTACACCTTC. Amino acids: CASSLGTGSYGYTF.

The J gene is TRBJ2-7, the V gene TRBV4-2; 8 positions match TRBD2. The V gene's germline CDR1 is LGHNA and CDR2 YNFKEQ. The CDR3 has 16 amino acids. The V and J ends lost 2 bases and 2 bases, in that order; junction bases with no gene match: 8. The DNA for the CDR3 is TGTGCCAGCAGCCAACATCCAAGCGGGAGCGCCTACGAGCAGTACTTC. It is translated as CASSQHPSGSAYEQYF.